These 13 T cell receptor beta chains share one sample of origin, sequenced in a study of PD-1 blockade in classical Hodgkin lymphoma. The assay was immunoSEQ multiplex PCR, and TCRdb's table has in-frame clones only and misses some. The repertoire holds about 24,000 clones, 81% seen once, with around 23% in the top ten. The time point was: cycle 4 day 1 (C4D1), after five to seven weeks of nivolumab. Each patient experienced a relapse that followed autologous stem cell transplantation, and brentuximab vedotin exposure varied. This sample comprised peripheral blood mononuclear cells (PBMCs), obtained before the fourth cycle of nivolumab. The receptor set was obtained from a human donor with classical Hodgkin lymphoma.

The chain couples TRBV6-5 to TRBJ1-1, with a tentative D call TRBD1 (6 bases). This CDR3 is built from 11 residues. Germline assignment: CDR1 MNHEY and CDR2 SVGAGI. Trimming cost V 5 bases and J 11 bases, with 12 bases left between them. The CDR3 reads CASSPGTLAFF. DNA for the CDR3: TGTGCCAGCAGTCCGGGGACATTGGCTTTCTTT.

This rearrangement joins TRBV7-2 to TRBJ2-5, with unresolved D. Trimming removed 1 base at V and 2 bases at J, with 8 bases between. CDR1 and CDR2 (germline): SGHTA, FQGNSA. The CDR3 covers 14 residues. CDR3 coding DNA: TGTGCCAGCAGCTTAGAATTGGGTCAAGAGACCCAGTACTTC. Residues: CASSLELGQETQYF.

The chain carries TRBV27 and TRBJ2-3, with 8 bases that match TRBD2. After removal of 6 bases from V and 2 bases from J, the junction contained 7 bases not matched to a gene. CDR1 MNHEY and CDR2 SMNVEV come from the germline V gene (reference sequence). The CDR3 totals 15 residues. The CDR3, as DNA: TGTGCCAGCAGAAGTAGCGGGGCGTACACAGATACGCAGTATTTT. Translation: CASRSSGAYTDTQYF.

The chain is built from TRBV27 and TRBJ1-1, with a weak D call TRBD1 (6 bases). CDR1 and CDR2 (germline): MNHEY, SMNVEV (reference sequence). The CDR3 loop spans 13 amino acids. V was cut by 8 bases and J by 6 bases, with 16 bases left in between. CDR3: CASQTAGHAEAFF. Here the CDR3 DNA reads TGTGCCAGCCAAACCGCGGGACATGCTGAAGCTTTCTTT.

J is TRBJ2-7 and V is TRBV2, with D maybe TRBD2 (6 bases). Germline V gene sequence: CDR1 SNHLY, CDR2 FYNNEI. The CDR3 is 15 amino acids. Trimming removed 7 bases at V and 5 bases at J, with 21 bases between. This chain's CDR3 is CASNLEWAGTHEQYF. In nucleotides, the CDR3 is TGTGCCAGCAACCTCGAATGGGCGGGAACCCACGAGCAGTACTTC.

Only a few counts were recorded for this clone. V is TRBV4-1 and J is TRBJ2-2, with 10 bases that match TRBD2. There are 17 residues in the CDR3. The J segment lost 5 bases and the V segment lost 1 base, leaving 7 bases of the junction unmatched. Germline CDR1 reads MGHRA; CDR2 reads YSYEKL. The CDR3 nucleotides read TGCGCCAGCAGCCAAGTAGATATGGGACTAGCGACCGGGGAGCTGTTTTTT. Translating gives CASSQVDMGLATGELFF.

The chain has TRBV19 and TRBJ1-1, with D possibly being TRBD1 (6 bases). This CDR3 is built from 16 residues. The germline gives CDR1 LNHDA, CDR2 SQIVND (reference sequence). V was trimmed by 4 bases and J by 1 base, leaving 16 bases between them. CDR3 sequence (DNA): TGTGCCAGTAGTAAACCCCGGGGGGCAGGGAACACTGAAGCTTTCTTT. Protein: CASSKPRGAGNTEAFF. The whole variable domain, filled in from reference TRBV19 and TRBJ1-1, reads DGGITQSPKYLFRKEGQNVTLSCEQNLNHDAMYWYRQDPGQGLRLIYYSQIVNDFQKGDIAEGYSVSREKKESFPLTVTSAQKNPTAFYLCASSKPRGAGNTEAFFGQGTRLTVV.

The CDR3, as DNA: TGTGCCAGCAGTGAAGCGCAAGTCAGCACTGAAGCTTTCTTT. Translating it yields CASSEAQVSTEAFF. The V gene is TRBV2, the J gene TRBJ1-1, with D unresolved. The CDR3 has 14 residues. V was shortened by 0 bases and J by 4 bases, with 9 bases between the two germline ends. Germline lookup yields CDR1 SNHLY and CDR2 FYNNEI.

The chain uses TRBV5-1 and TRBJ2-5; 11 bases line up with TRBD2. Germline V lookup: CDR1 SGHRS, CDR2 YFSETQ. V lost 4 bases and J lost 3; bases outside the gene matches: 8. The CDR3 loop spans 16 amino acids. In nucleotides, the CDR3 is TGCGCCAGCAGCCCGAGACTAGCGGGACGTGAAGAGACCCAGTACTTC. Translating it yields CASSPRLAGREETQYF.

J is TRBJ2-1 and V is TRBV5-4, with D perhaps matching TRBD1 or TRBD2 (5 bases each). CDR3 length: 12 residues. The V end was cut by 1 base, the J end by 9 bases, with 8 bases between. CDR1 and CDR2 (germline): SGHNT, YYREEE (reference sequence). CDR3 DNA sequence: TGTGCCAGCAGCTTGCGGGACCTTGAGCAGTTCTTC. Its protein product is CASSLRDLEQFF. Full variable domain (outside the CDR3, taken from reference TRBV5-4 and TRBJ2-1): ETGVTQSPTHLIKTRGQQVTLRCSSQSGHNTVSWYQQALGQGPQFIFQYYREEENGRGNFPPRFSGLQFPNYSSELNVNALELDDSALYLCASSLRDLEQFFGPGTRLTVL.

The chain employs TRBV12-5 and TRBJ1-1; D remains ambiguous. The CDR3 length is 13 residues. Germline lookup yields CDR1 LGHNT and CDR2 FRNRAP. V was trimmed by 4 bases and J by 6 bases, leaving 12 bases between them. The CDR3 DNA follows: TGTGCTAGTGGTTGGGCAGGCGTCTCTGAAGCTTTCTTT. It yields the protein CASGWAGVSEAFF.

This rearrangement joins TRBV30 to TRBJ1-1; maybe TRBD1 (5 bases). Trimming took 0 bases from V and 11 from J, leaving 19 bases between them. This CDR3 spans 14 amino acids. Germline CDR1 and CDR2: GTSNPN and SVGIG (reference sequence). CDR3: CAWSVGTPRSYAFF. The CDR3 DNA is TGTGCCTGGAGTGTTGGGACCCCCCGGTCGTATGCTTTCTTT.

The rearrangement joins TRBV10-3 to TRBJ2-1; D unclear. Germline V gene data show CDR1 as ENHRY and CDR2 as SYGVKD. Deletions cut 4 bases from V and 0 bases from J, with 4 bases between. The CDR3 has 13 amino acids. In DNA form, the CDR3 reads TGTGCCATCAGTGTGGACTCCTACAATGAGCAGTTCTTC. It codes for CAISVDSYNEQFF.